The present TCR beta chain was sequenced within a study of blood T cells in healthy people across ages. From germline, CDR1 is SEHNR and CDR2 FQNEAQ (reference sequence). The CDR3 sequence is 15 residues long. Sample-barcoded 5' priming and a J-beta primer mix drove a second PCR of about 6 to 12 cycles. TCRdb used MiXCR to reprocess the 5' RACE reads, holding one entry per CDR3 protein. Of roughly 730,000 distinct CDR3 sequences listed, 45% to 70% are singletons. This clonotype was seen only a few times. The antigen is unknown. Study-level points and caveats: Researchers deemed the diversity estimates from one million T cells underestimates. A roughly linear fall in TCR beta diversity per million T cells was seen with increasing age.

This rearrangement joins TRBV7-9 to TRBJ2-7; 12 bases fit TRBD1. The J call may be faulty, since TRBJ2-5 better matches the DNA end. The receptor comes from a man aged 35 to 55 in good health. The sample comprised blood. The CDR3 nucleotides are TGTGCCAGCAGTAGTGGGACAGGGGGCGCGGAGACCCAGTACTTC. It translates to CASSSGTGGAETQYF.